Below are 5 T cell receptor beta chains sequenced from a single sample in a study of T-cell memory formation after mild COVID-19. TCRdb ran MiXCR on the 5' RACE reads and lists one entry per CDR3 protein. The sample shows 550,000 to 700,000 distinct CDR3 sequences, 17% of them seen only once. Sequenced input: PBMCs or a T cell subset sorted from them (not recorded which). These receptors were taken from an adult woman who had mild COVID-19 (a few samples of this study predate the infection). Cell type and time point are not known.

The V gene is TRBV5-8, the J gene TRBJ1-4; no definite D call. Trimming shortened V by 3 bases and J by 11 bases, and 11 bases separated the two germline ends. The germline V gene encodes CDR1 SGHTS and CDR2 YDEGEE. CDR3 length equals 12 residues. CDR3 coding DNA: TGTGCCAGCAGCTCTCTAACGGAGAAACTGTTTTTT. Its translation: CASSSLTEKLFF.

V usage is TRBV6-4 and J usage is TRBJ2-2, with a tentative D call TRBD1 (5 bases). The CDR3 has 15 amino acids. The germline gives CDR1 MRHNA, CDR2 SNTAGT. Trimming removed 7 bases from V and 5 bases from J, with 17 bases in between. The CDR3 sequence is CASTYDSSGTGELFF. The DNA of the CDR3 is TGTGCCAGCACCTACGACAGCTCCGGAACCGGGGAGCTGTTTTTT.

This chain connects TRBV5-6 to TRBJ2-7; D is undetermined. V gave up 1 base and J gave up 6 bases, with 11 bases separating them. From germline, CDR1 is SGHDT and CDR2 YYEEEE. This CDR3 comprises 13 residues. CDR3 in amino acids: CASSLSGFTEQYF. CDR3 bases: TGTGCCAGCAGCTTGTCGGGTTTTACCGAGCAGTACTTC.

Only a few counts were recorded for this clonotype. The V and J genes are TRBV7-9 and TRBJ1-2; no reliable D call. CDR1 and CDR2 (germline): SEHNR, FQNEAQ (reference sequence). This CDR3 has 14 amino acids. The V and J ends lost 1 base and 7 bases respectively, with 13 bases between them. The CDR3 nucleotides read TGTGCCAGCAGCTTAGGGTCAGCCTATTCTGGCTACACCTTC. It yields the protein CASSLGSAYSGYTF.

V gene TRBV7-3 combines with J gene TRBJ2-3; possibly TRBD2 for D (5 bases). The germline gives CDR1 SGHTA, CDR2 FQGTGA. The CDR3 totals 13 residues. Trimming stripped 0 bases from V and 6 bases from J, with 7 bases between. The CDR3 region has the DNA TGTGCCAGCAGCTTAACGAGGGATGATACGCAGTATTTT. Translated, it gives CASSLTRDDTQYF.